This entry features one T cell receptor beta chain sequence. Its matching antigen is unknown. TCR beta libraries were made by UMI-labeled 5' RACE. TCRdb reprocessed the 5' RACE reads and stores each CDR3 protein as one record, lacking DNA. Here the sample table reports 3,200 or so distinct CDR3 sequences. This record belongs to a study of human CD8 memory T cell subsets. Study observations and caveats: Overlapping only minimally, the repertoires of stem-like memory and precursor exhausted T cells were largely separate from each other. In stem-like memory T cells, Chao1 estimates suggested more diversity than in precursor exhausted T cells.

The length of the CDR3 is 15 residues. Germline V gene sequence: CDR1 SEHNR, CDR2 FQNEAQ (reference sequence). The sample taken for sequencing was CD8+ T cells from PBMCs. This clonotype was obtained from a human donor in good health. The rearrangement links TRBV7-9 to TRBJ2-1; the D call from TCRdb, TRBD1, cannot be confirmed without DNA. The CDR3 sequence: CASSQGPAAYNEQFF.